This TCR beta chain was sequenced in a study of Graves' ophthalmopathy and Graves' hyperthyroidism (dated by TCRdb to 2016 to 2019). For the wider study: Peripheral blood was collected at initial diagnosis, prior to any treatment. In total, 135 blood samples were TCR-sequenced: 40 to 45 ophthalmopathy, over 70 hyperthyroidism and roughly 17 hyperthyroidism-to-ophthalmopathy patients. Once sampling was done, hyperthyroidism patients were given methimazole at a starting dose of 30 mg daily, while ophthalmopathy patients were given high-dose intravenous methylprednisolone. For training and testing, the roughly 97 patients in the discovery cohort were randomly divided in a 7:3 ratio. The study used signatures of the TCR beta repertoire to tell Graves' ophthalmopathy apart from Graves' hyperthyroidism and to predict which patients would progress to ophthalmopathy. An independent validation cohort comprised some 18 hyperthyroidism patients and over 15 patients who later progressed from hyperthyroidism to ophthalmopathy. A discovery set of 90 to 100 patients (around 44 ophthalmopathy, 57 stable hyperthyroidism) was enrolled to explore V-J signatures distinguishing ophthalmopathy from hyperthyroidism. In about six hyperthyroidism patients, the T-cell repertoires found in thyroid tissue were compared with those found in blood. Results the study describes overall, beyond this receptor: No statistical method was used to set the sample size in advance, and the investigators knew which group each participant was assigned to. In validation, the model predicted ophthalmopathy progression with roughly 68% sensitivity and 72.22% specificity; about a dozen predicted patients were CT-confirmed with GO in a median of about 6.1 months. Most expanded thyroid clonotypes with a frequency above 0.001 also appeared in blood, which suggests that blood repertoires may reflect the immune response in the thyroid. The 13-signature model separated ophthalmopathy from stable hyperthyroidism with around 90% sensitivity and about 81% specificity in cross-validation, and 80%/75% in the test set.

Hyperthyroidism was defined as stable when no progression to ophthalmopathy occurred within 18 months of follow-up. The hyperthyroidism patients were 18 to 65 years old and newly diagnosed, with a disease duration of less than 2 months. Anyone with other autoimmune diseases, uncontrolled infections, pregnancy or lactation was excluded from the study. Diagnosis was based on clinical symptoms, serum thyroxine, TRAb, thyroid ultrasound and orbital computed tomography. Using Ficoll-Paque density gradient centrifugation, PBMCs were isolated from over 8.5 ml of fresh peripheral blood. Total RNA was extracted with Trizol reagent and quality-checked on an Agilent 2100 Bioanalyzer. TCR beta CDR3 regions were amplified from RNA transcripts for repertoire sequencing. The first round was an RT-PCR using HTBI primers with the Qiagen OneStep RT-PCR kit, and this first round was followed by a second-round multiplex PCR, then size selection and purification. The libraries underwent paired-end sequencing with 100 bp reads on an Illumina HiSeq2000. On the study's bioinformatics: Reads were processed with SOAPnuke, discarding reads with adapters, uncalled bases, mean Phred below 15, or no exact constant-primer or identifier match. COPE v1.2.5 was used to merge high-quality paired reads. Each unique nucleotide sequence was treated as a clonotype, and MiTCR v1.1 was used to align the clonotypes to the IMGT TRB V, D and J references. The analysis was limited to V-J combinations with a frequency above 0.0001, which together covered approximately 99% of the repertoires. For each V-J combination, a TCR clonal expansion and chaos score was defined as F50 clonal expansion divided by the chaos observed in the TCRdist matrix. Features were reduced by Welch's t-statistics and random forest to over ten V-J combinations, which fed a naive Bayes classifier. The similarity between thyroid and blood repertoires was quantified using the Morisita-Horn index. TCRdb trimmed the raw reads at Q25, called clones with MiXCR and kept productive beta chains. All rows with the same CDR3 protein become a single entry with the most common DNA and genes. The authors' filters were not applied to this entry. The sample table records a few hundred thousand distinct CDR3 sequences; about 16% of these occur just once. The ten largest clones represent about 7% of the sample.

There are a few counts of this clonotype. It lacks a known antigen. Qualities for individual bases were not recorded, and no much larger clone is one base off. The germline V gene sets CDR1 to SGHRS and CDR2 to YFSETQ. Measured from the cysteine to the phenylalanine, the CDR3 is 15 residues long. Of all the DNA, just the CDR3 is kept, 45 bases in frame from base 1. Trimmed from V: 0 bases; trimmed from J: 7 bases; junction bases lacking a gene match: 6. This TCR was sampled from a woman aged 18 to 35 with stable Graves' hyperthyroidism. Donor details come from another sample of the same person, matched by shared clones. Sequences were obtained from peripheral blood. The chain couples TRBV5-1 to TRBJ1-2; 10 bases in the middle match TRBD1. The CDR3 loop reads CASSLGQGARSGYTF. The nucleotide sequence is TGCGCCAGCAGCTTGGGACAGGGGGCGCGAAGTGGCTACACCTTC.